Following are 7 T cell receptor beta chains from one sample sequenced in a study of lymphopenia after photon versus proton radiotherapy. This table comes from immunoSEQ multiplex PCR, and its TCRdb copy is limited to in-frame clones, with some not included. This sample has tens of thousands of clones, with approximately 90% found just once. The sample in question was peripheral blood, obtained from a patient treated with proton-based radiotherapy. The receptors derive from a man aged 80 or over with esophageal cancer.

This chain joins TRBV6-6 and TRBJ2-5; D is unclear. The V end was cut by 6 bases, the J end by 4 bases, with 9 bases between. Germline V gene sequence: CDR1 MNHNY, CDR2 SVGAGI (reference sequence). The CDR3 is made up of 12 amino acids. This CDR3 reads CASSQVGETQYF. CDR3 nucleotides: TGTGCCAGCAGCCAGGTGGGAGAGACCCAGTACTTC.

The chain has TRBV7-2 and TRBJ1-5, with TRBD1 as a possible D gene (6 bases). CDR3 size: 15 residues. V was pared by 5 bases and J by 4 bases, with 15 bases between. Germline lookup yields CDR1 SGHTA and CDR2 FQGNSA. The CDR3 loop reads CASSKDGTWNQPQHF. The CDR3 DNA follows: TGTGCCAGCAGCAAGGACGGGACATGGAATCAGCCCCAGCATTTT.

V usage is TRBV5-8 and J usage is TRBJ2-7, with a possible D match to TRBD2 (6 bases). The V gene lost 6 bases and the J gene lost 1 base, with 14 bases spanning the gap. This CDR3 is 14 amino acids long. CDR1 and CDR2 from the germline V gene are SGHTS and YDEGEE. This CDR3 reads CASTGGGLSYEQYF. CDR3 in DNA: TGTGCCAGCACCGGGGGAGGACTTTCCTACGAGCAGTACTTC.

Turning to this clone: This sample also contains other DNA sequences that code for the same CDR3. This chain links TRBV27 with TRBJ1-5, with D uncertain. The CDR3 runs 14 residues. The germline CDR1 and CDR2 sequences are MNHEY and SMNVEV (reference sequence). V lost 6 bases, J lost 0 bases, and 9 bases lay in between. CDR3: CASSYYFSNQPQHF. DNA for the CDR3: TGTGCCAGCAGCTATTACTTTAGCAATCAGCCCCAGCATTTT.

A single count supports this clone. This chain connects TRBV10-3 to TRBJ2-5, with D uncertain. Germline V gives CDR1 ENHRY, CDR2 SYGVKD. The V and J ends lost 6 bases and 5 bases respectively, with 7 bases between them. CDR3 length: 11 residues. The CDR3 DNA reads TGTGCCATCAGAGGAGCCGAGACCCAGTACTTC. Its translation is CAIRGAETQYF.

V gene TRBV5-1 combines with J gene TRBJ2-5; TRBD1 matches 11 bases. The J call may be faulty, since TRBJ2-7 better matches the DNA end. This CDR3 contains 15 residues. Germline-derived CDR1 and CDR2 are SGHRS and YFSETQ. CDR3 in DNA: TGCGCCAGCAGCGGACAGGGGGCCTTTACCTACGAGCAGTACTTC. Translating it yields CASSGQGAFTYEQYF.

The gene calls are TRBV4-3 and TRBJ2-3, with a tentative D call TRBD2 (5 bases). V gave up 0 bases and J gave up 2 bases, with 21 bases separating them. The CDR3 runs to 19 residues. Germline CDR1 reads LGHNA; CDR2 reads YSLEER. The CDR3 region is CASSQDFNWGRRTTDTQYF. CDR3 coding DNA: TGCGCCAGCAGCCAAGATTTCAATTGGGGAAGGAGGACCACAGATACGCAGTATTTT.